Below are 2 T cell receptor beta chains sequenced from a single sample in a study of T cell changes during pregnancy in multiple sclerosis. Only in-frame clones appear in the TCRdb table, and some are missing; sequencing was by immunoSEQ multiplex PCR. The sample records roughly 49,000 clones, 80% to 95% being singletons. The source was peripheral blood, collected after pregnancy. All receptors derive from a female donor with multiple sclerosis, enrolled in a pregnancy study.

V gene TRBV6-4 combines with J gene TRBJ2-1; 10 bases are a match to TRBD2. CDR3 length: 15 amino acids. The V gene's germline CDR1 is MRHNA and CDR2 SNTAGT. After removal of 0 bases from V and 7 bases from J, the junction contained 3 bases not matched to a gene. CDR3 amino acids: CASSDSAGGSNEQFF. The CDR3 DNA sequence: TGTGCCAGCAGTGACTCAGCGGGGGGGTCAAATGAGCAGTTCTTC.

The chain couples TRBV4-1 to TRBJ2-1; D uncertain. CDR1 is MGHRA, CDR2 YSYEKL, per germline. The CDR3 length is 12 residues. Trimming left V 0 bases short and J 9 bases short, with 6 bases between. CDR3 region: CASSQDVGEQFF. The CDR3 coding sequence is TGCGCCAGCAGCCAAGACGTCGGTGAGCAGTTCTTC.